Below, 5 T cell receptor beta chains from the same sample are listed, as sequenced in a study of blood T cell repertoires in COVID-19. Profiling relied on immunoSEQ multiplex PCR, and the TCRdb table lists in-frame clones only, not all of them. This table holds a few hundred thousand clones, around nine tenths found once. Sequencing input: peripheral blood. The receptors here all came from a woman aged 55 to 70 with COVID-19, enrolled during active disease.

The rearrangement links TRBV3-1 (or the pseudogene TRBV3-2) to TRBJ1-2; TRBD1 might be the D (5 bases). Trimming took off 4 bases at V and 4 bases at J, with 10 bases between the two ends. Germline values: CDR1 LGHDT, CDR2 YNNKEL (reference sequence). The CDR3 is 13 amino acids. CDR3 DNA: TGTGCCAGCAGCCCCGGACAAACCTATGGCTACACCTTC. Translating gives CASSPGQTYGYTF.

The V call is TRBV24-1, the J call TRBJ1-3; maybe TRBD1 (5 bases). The CDR3 extends over 17 amino acids. From germline, CDR1 is KGHDR and CDR2 SFDVKD. With 5 bases removed from V and 3 bases from J, the gap between germline ends came to 19 bases. This CDR3 is CATSGWTRREDGNTIYF. The CDR3, as DNA: TGTGCCACCAGTGGATGGACACGGAGAGAGGATGGAAACACCATATATTTT.

The V call is TRBV9, the J call TRBJ2-5; D is possibly TRBD2 (5 bases). This CDR3 has 16 amino acids. The germline V gene has CDR1 SGDLS and CDR2 YYNGEE. V was shortened by 0 bases and J by 5 bases, with 17 bases between the two germline ends. CDR3 loop: CASSVAVGVNWETQYF. DNA for the CDR3: TGTGCCAGCAGCGTAGCTGTCGGGGTTAATTGGGAGACCCAGTACTTC.

V gene TRBV7-3 combines with J gene TRBJ1-1; D not resolved. Between the trimmed V and J ends, which lost 1 base and 2 bases, there was a span of 8 bases. Germline V gene data show CDR1 as SGHTA and CDR2 as FQGTGA. CDR3 size: 14 residues. CDR3 in DNA: TGTGCCAGCAGCTTAATGGGCAGCAACACTGAAGCTTTCTTT. Translation gives CASSLMGSNTEAFF.

This chain connects TRBV19 to TRBJ2-5; 13 positions match TRBD2. The CDR3 consists of 15 residues. V lost 7 bases to trimming and J lost 1 base; unmatched junction nucleotides: 3. Germline assignment: CDR1 LNHDA and CDR2 SQIVND (reference sequence). DNA of the CDR3: TGTGCCAGTACGACTAGCGGGGGGCCCCAAGAGACCCAGTACTTC. It encodes CASTTSGGPQETQYF. Based on the CDR3 plus reference TRBV19 and TRBJ2-5, the full variable domain is DGGITQSPKYLFRKEGQNVTLSCEQNLNHDAMYWYRQDPGQGLRLIYYSQIVNDFQKGDIAEGYSVSREKKESFPLTVTSAQKNPTAFYLCASTTSGGPQETQYFGPGTRLLVL.